The T cell receptor (beta chain) under discussion was sequenced for a study of shared clonotypes between healthy human individuals. Data came from immunoSEQ multiplex PCR; TCRdb stores just in-frame clones and leaves some out. The table records some 2.4 million clones, roughly 93% of them present only once. This CDR3 has 14 amino acids. Germline values: CDR1 LGHNA, CDR2 YSLEER. V dropped 5 bases and J dropped 4 bases, with 15 bases sitting between them. The TCR sequence derives from a man aged 18 to 30 in good health. Some clones in this sample may be carry-over from other donors' samples. V is TRBV4-3 and J is TRBJ2-7, with a tentative D call TRBD1 (6 bases). Input material: naive CD4+ T cells from PBMCs. Specified subset: CD45RA+ positively selected. CDR3 amino acids: CASSSQGAMYEQYF. The CDR3 coding sequence is TGCGCCAGCAGCTCACAGGGTGCTATGTACGAGCAGTACTTC.